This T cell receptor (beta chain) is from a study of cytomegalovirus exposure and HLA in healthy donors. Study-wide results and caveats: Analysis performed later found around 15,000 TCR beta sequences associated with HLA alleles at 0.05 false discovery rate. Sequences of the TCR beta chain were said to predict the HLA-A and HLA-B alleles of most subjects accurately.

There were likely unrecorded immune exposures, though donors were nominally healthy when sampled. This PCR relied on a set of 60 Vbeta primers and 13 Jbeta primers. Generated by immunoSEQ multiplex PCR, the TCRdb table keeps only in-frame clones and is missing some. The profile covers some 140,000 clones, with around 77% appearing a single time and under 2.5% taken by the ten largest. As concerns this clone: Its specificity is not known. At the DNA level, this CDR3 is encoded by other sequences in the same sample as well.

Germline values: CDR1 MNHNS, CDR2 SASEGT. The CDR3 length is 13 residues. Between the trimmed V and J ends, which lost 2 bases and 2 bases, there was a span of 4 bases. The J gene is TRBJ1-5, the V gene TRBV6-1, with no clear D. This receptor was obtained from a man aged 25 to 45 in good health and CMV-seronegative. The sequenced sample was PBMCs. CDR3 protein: CASSEFGNQPQHF. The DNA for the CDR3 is TGTGCCAGCAGTGAATTCGGCAATCAGCCCCAGCATTTT.